Listed here are 17 T cell receptor beta chains from one sample, sequenced in a study of T cell changes during pregnancy in multiple sclerosis. This table comes from immunoSEQ multiplex PCR, and its TCRdb copy is limited to in-frame clones, with some not included. The repertoire has just over 20,000 clones, around 90% of them found once; the top ten carry less than 6.5%. Sequencing used CD8+ T cells from peripheral blood mononuclear cells, obtained in the second trimester of pregnancy. Every receptor here comes from a female donor in good health, enrolled as a control in a pregnancy study.

The chain is built from TRBV9 and TRBJ2-3; 7 bases map to TRBD2. J was trimmed by 6 bases and V by 7 bases; bases with no gene match: 11. This CDR3 spans 14 amino acids. From germline, CDR1 is SGDLS and CDR2 YYNGEE. The CDR3 DNA reads TGTGCCAGCGCACGGAGCGGGAAGCTGGATACGCAGTATTTT. Its protein is CASARSGKLDTQYF.

The chain recombines TRBV5-6 with TRBJ2-6; a weak D match, TRBD2 (5 bases). CDR1 and CDR2 (germline): SGHDT, YYEEEE. Trimming took 3 bases from V and 2 from J, leaving 6 bases between them. The CDR3 extends over 14 amino acids. This chain's CDR3 is CASSSGTGANVLTF. DNA of the CDR3: TGTGCCAGCAGCTCGGGGACTGGGGCCAACGTCCTGACTTTC.

This rearrangement joins TRBV4-2 to TRBJ2-7, with TRBD1 matching 9 bases. The germline V gene encodes CDR1 LGHNA and CDR2 YNFKEQ. CDR3 size: 16 residues. V lost 0 bases, J lost 3 bases, and 6 bases stayed unmatched. CDR3 DNA: TGTGCCAGCAGCCAAGAGTTGGGACAGGGTATCTACGAGCAGTACTTC. Amino acid sequence: CASSQELGQGIYEQYF.

The V call is TRBV6-4, the J call TRBJ2-3; 11 nucleotides match TRBD2. V lost 4 bases and J lost 0; bases outside the gene matches: 3. The CDR3 consists of 16 residues. Germline CDR1 and CDR2: MRHNA and SNTAGT. The CDR3 protein is CASSATSGGSTDTQYF. As DNA, the CDR3 is TGTGCCAGCAGTGCCACTAGCGGGGGCAGCACAGATACGCAGTATTTT.

This chain links TRBV5-6 with TRBJ2-7; D ambiguous. Trimming took 2 bases from V and 6 from J, leaving 9 bases between them. The CDR3 runs to 12 residues. Germline-derived CDR1 and CDR2 are SGHDT and YYEEEE. The CDR3 DNA reads as TGTGCCAGCAGCTTTGGCACCCTCGAGCAGTACTTC. Translating it yields CASSFGTLEQYF.

This clone was observed a few times. The chain has TRBV11-2 and TRBJ2-7; D is ambiguous. The CDR3 extends over 14 amino acids. Trimming removed 0 bases at V and 7 bases at J, with 13 bases between. Germline V gives CDR1 SGHAT, CDR2 FQNNGV. The CDR3 loop reads CASSLDPASSEQYF. The CDR3, as DNA: TGTGCCAGCAGCTTAGATCCGGCCTCTAGTGAGCAGTACTTC.

V and J are TRBV5-1 and TRBJ2-7; 13 bases line up with TRBD2. Germline V CDR1 and CDR2: SGHRS, YFSETQ. Unmatched junction bases numbered 8, after V lost 2 bases and J lost 3 bases. CDR3 size: 17 residues. The CDR3 protein is CASSFRLRTSGGYEQYF. The CDR3 DNA is TGCGCCAGCAGCTTCCGATTAAGGACTAGCGGGGGCTACGAGCAGTACTTC.

This rearrangement joins TRBV7-9 to TRBJ2-1, with 11 nucleotides matching TRBD2. Trimming cost V 1 base and J 7 bases; bases outside gene matches: 6. The germline V gene has CDR1 SEHNR and CDR2 FQNEAQ (reference sequence). This CDR3 has 16 residues. This chain's CDR3 is CASSLVVASGRNEQFF. The CDR3 bases are TGTGCCAGCAGCTTAGTAGTGGCTAGCGGGAGGAATGAGCAGTTCTTC.

The V call is TRBV7-9, the J call TRBJ2-1; D perhaps matches TRBD2 (7 bases). The CDR3 consists of 15 residues. The V and J ends lost 5 bases and 5 bases respectively, with 16 bases between them. Germline CDR1 SEHNR, CDR2 FQNEAQ (reference sequence). The CDR3 DNA is TGTGCCAGCAGCCCATGGGGGGGCAATAACAATGAGCAGTTCTTC. The encoded protein is CASSPWGGNNNEQFF.

This clone was detected only once. This chain joins TRBV6-5 and TRBJ1-1; D unresolved. The CDR3 loop spans 13 amino acids. Looked up from germline, CDR1 is MNHEY and CDR2 is SVGAGI. V shed 4 bases and J shed 4 bases, with 10 bases lying between them. The CDR3 DNA reads TGTGCCAGCAGTTTGCGCCTACCCACTGAAGCTTTCTTT. It is translated as CASSLRLPTEAFF.

The chain couples TRBV19 to TRBJ1-2; tentatively, D is TRBD1 (6 bases). The germline V gene encodes CDR1 LNHDA and CDR2 SQIVND (reference sequence). The CDR3 has 15 residues. The V gene lost 5 bases and the J gene lost 4 bases, with 17 bases spanning the gap. The CDR3 coding sequence is TGTGCCAGTAGTCCCCGGACAGAAATAAGCTATGGCTACACCTTC. This sequence encodes CASSPRTEISYGYTF.

The V gene is TRBV4-3, the J gene TRBJ2-6; D remains ambiguous. This CDR3 has 16 residues. Trimming shortened V by 0 bases and J by 0 bases, and 6 bases separated the two germline ends. Germline V gene data show CDR1 as LGHNA and CDR2 as YSLEER. CDR3 sequence reads: CASSQETGSGANVLTF. The CDR3 bases are TGCGCCAGCAGCCAAGAGACTGGCTCTGGGGCCAACGTCCTGACTTTC.

In this sample, this clone turned up once. The chain carries TRBV15 and TRBJ2-1; D is unclear. V was clipped by 0 bases and J by 9 bases, with 6 bases between them. The CDR3 contains 12 residues. Germline loops: CDR1 LNHNV, CDR2 YYDKDF (reference sequence). CDR3 loop: CATSRDLSEQFF. The CDR3 nucleotides read TGTGCCACCAGCAGAGATTTGAGTGAGCAGTTCTTC. Combining the CDR3 with reference TRBV15 and TRBJ2-1 gives the whole variable domain DAMVIQNPRYQVTQFGKPVTLSCSQTLNHNVMYWYQQKSSQAPKLLFHYYDKDFNNEADTPDNFQSRRPNTSFCFLDIRSPGLGDTAMYLCATSRDLSEQFFGPGTRLTVL.

V is TRBV7-6 and J is TRBJ2-3; a possible D gene is TRBD2 (6 bases). The CDR3 is 14 amino acids. The V end was cut by 4 bases, the J end by 1 base, with 9 bases between. Germline values: CDR1 SGHVS, CDR2 FNYEAQ. CDR3 protein: CASSWGTGTDTQYF. The CDR3 coding sequence is TGTGCCAGCAGCTGGGGGACTGGCACAGATACGCAGTATTTT.

This clone occurred once. The chain is built from TRBV28 and TRBJ2-7; D remains unclear. The V end was cut by 2 bases, the J end by 4 bases, with 9 bases between. CDR1 is MDHEN and CDR2 is SYDVKM in the germline V gene. This CDR3 contains 13 residues. CDR3 protein: CASSLLGIYEQYF. CDR3 coding DNA: TGTGCCAGCAGTTTACTAGGTATATACGAGCAGTACTTC.

This clone has only a few counts. The chain uses TRBV5-6 and TRBJ1-2, with 8 bases identical to TRBD1. The CDR3 has 15 amino acids. J was trimmed by 8 bases and V by 7 bases; bases with no gene match: 16. In germline, CDR1 is SGHDT, CDR2 YYEEEE. This CDR3 is CASGWTGQGLRGYTF. DNA for the CDR3: TGTGCCAGCGGATGGACCGGACAGGGATTACGGGGCTACACCTTC.

This sequence joins TRBV6-1 and TRBJ2-6; the D is unclear. Germline loops: CDR1 MNHNS, CDR2 SASEGT. The CDR3 consists of 15 residues. Trimming pared 3 bases from V and 4 bases from J, leaving 10 bases between. The CDR3 nucleotides read TGTGCCAGCAGTGATGATGCTACCGGGGCCAACGTCCTGACTTTC. Protein: CASSDDATGANVLTF.